This is a list of T cell receptor beta chains from one sample in a study of T-cell reconstitution after alpha-beta-depleted transplantation in children. MiXCR was run by TCRdb on the PCR reads, yielding one entry per CDR3 protein. The repertoire holds under 300,000 distinct CDR3 sequences, around a tenth seen once, with around 22% in the top ten. The sequencing here drew on peripheral blood, taken 180 days after TCRalphabeta/CD19-depleted stem cell transplant. Every receptor here comes from a male patient between 2 and 10 years old who had a stem cell transplant for chronic granulomatous disease, so the T cells may come from the graft donor. Both conserved end residues are part of each CDR3. A D gene is named only where the DNA matches it firmly. Size values are once, few and many counts, or a class for expanded clones, and some rows have none.

-,TRBV2,-,CASSEGYLATDTQYF
many,TRBV20-1,-,CSAVRGVSIEETQYF
many,TRBV29-1,-,CSFWSGETQYF
many,TRBV11-2,TRBD1,CASSLGTGSEDTQYF
few,TRBV11-1,TRBD1,CASRQQTGTGIKSNTGELFF
few,TRBV2,TRBD2,CASGGTSGRAHEQYF
many,TRBV29-1,-,CSVEADTQYF
many,TRBV7-2,-,CASSTDSFYEQYF
few,TRBV4-2,-,CASSQRQDQETQYF
many,TRBV4-1,-,CASSQDRGYGYTF
-,TRBV6-1,TRBD2,CASSAASGSSETQYF
many,TRBV7-2,-,CASSLVWKDTQYF
few,TRBV5-4,-,CASRMGGPNTGELFF
many,TRBV20-1,-,CSASRQNRLYNEQFF
-,TRBV20-1,-,CSARDVTDLNYGYTF
many,TRBV28,-,CASSPDRTTGANVLTF
many,TRBV29-1,-,CSVEVLGTQYF
-,TRBV4-1,TRBD1,CASSQELTGDLADTQYF
many,TRBV12-3/TRBV12-4,-,CASRRTGRQETQYF
many,TRBV14,-,CASSQDQGPLSTDTQYF
many,TRBV20-1,-,CSADQGSSYEQYF
many,TRBV28,-,CATMGSGLYEQFF
-,TRBV2,-,CASTQVLAGELFF
many,TRBV7-6,-,CASSLDIETQYF
-,TRBV14,TRBD2,CASSQRLAGGPYNEQFF
many,TRBV20-1,TRBD2,CSGTLAGGADTQYF
-,TRBV5-4,-,CASSLEARGPYNEQFF
few,TRBV2,TRBD2,CASSEGAGGDYEQYF
-,TRBV3-1,TRBD1,CASSQEGGPGGPPLHF